The 23 T cell receptor beta chains presented below share a single source sample, sequenced in a study of T cells in Graves' hyperthyroidism and ophthalmopathy. RNA transcripts were the template for amplifying TCR beta CDR3 regions. The study used the HTBI primer set for a first-round RT-PCR of the TCR CDR3. TCRdb reanalysed the multiplex PCR reads using MiXCR and keeps one entry per CDR3 protein. The sample carries roughly 720,000 distinct CDR3 sequences, around 16% recorded once. The material sequenced was blood. All receptors derive from a man over 45 with Graves' hyperthyroidism.

This clonotype has a handful of counts. The chain links TRBV7-2 to TRBJ2-7; D is unresolved. Trimming pared 3 bases from V and 6 bases from J, leaving 6 bases between. The germline V gene encodes CDR1 SGHTA and CDR2 FQGNSA. The CDR3 totals 11 residues. CDR3 in DNA: TGTGCCAGCAGCTTTTTTGGCGAGCAGTACTTC. This sequence encodes CASSFFGEQYF. Supplemented by reference TRBV7-2 and TRBJ2-7, the full variable domain reads GAGVSQSPSNKVTEKGKDVELRCDPISGHTALYWYRQSLGQGLEFLIYFQGNSAPDKSGLPSDRFSAERTGGSVSTLTIQRTQQEDSAVYLCASSFFGEQYFGPGTRLTVT.

This clonotype was counted between two and nine times. V and J are TRBV24-1 and TRBJ1-5; 7 bases line up with TRBD1. CDR3 length: 15 amino acids. CDR1 is KGHDR, CDR2 SFDVKD, per germline. V gave up 6 bases and J gave up 2 bases; unmatched junction bases: 6. Here the CDR3 reads CATSQTGLGNQPQHF. The CDR3 nucleotides read TGTGCCACCAGTCAGACAGGGCTAGGCAATCAGCCCCAGCATTTT.

The V call is TRBV7-2, the J call TRBJ1-3; a weak D match, TRBD1 (5 bases). The ends were cut back, 1 base at V and 2 bases at J, with 18 bases in the middle. The CDR3 is 18 amino acids. Germline CDR1 SGHTA, CDR2 FQGNSA. The CDR3 loop reads CASSLGGGSGAPGNTIYF. The CDR3 DNA reads TGTGCCAGCAGCTTAGGGGGGGGGAGCGGGGCCCCTGGAAACACCATATATTTT.

In this sample, this clonotype turned up many times. V gene TRBV12-3 or TRBV12-4 combines with J gene TRBJ2-1; D remains unclear. The CDR3 extends over 11 amino acids. Trimming stripped 2 bases from V and 9 bases from J, with 5 bases between. The CDR3 nucleotides read TGTGCCAGCAGTTTAAATGGTGAGCAGTTCTTC. It specifies CASSLNGEQFF.

This clonotype was counted only a few times. The chain joins TRBV18 to TRBJ1-4, with no clear D. Trimming left V 2 bases short and J 7 bases short, with 11 bases between. This CDR3 is 14 amino acids long. Germline V lookup: CDR1 KGHSH, CDR2 LQKENI. The CDR3 nucleotides read TGTGCCAGCTCACCAGGGAGGGCGGGTGAAAAACTGTTTTTT. The encoded protein is CASSPGRAGEKLFF.

This clonotype was detected ten times or more. The chain joins TRBV2 to TRBJ1-4, with D tentatively TRBD1 (6 bases). The ends were cut back, 6 bases at V and 8 bases at J, with 10 bases in the middle. The length of the CDR3 is 12 residues. CDR1 and CDR2 (germline): SNHLY, FYNNEI. CDR3 loop: CASSGGLEKLFF. The DNA for the CDR3 is TGTGCCAGCAGCGGGGGGCTAGAAAAACTGTTTTTT.

The sample holds many counts of this clonotype. The genes are TRBV28 and TRBJ1-6; 7 bases are shared with TRBD1. CDR1 and CDR2 from the germline V gene are MDHEN and SYDVKM. CDR3 length equals 12 residues. V lost 6 bases, J lost 12 bases, and 5 bases stayed unmatched. The CDR3: CASRTGSKPLHF. The DNA for the CDR3 is TGTGCCAGCAGGACAGGGAGTAAACCCCTCCACTTT. Filled out from reference TRBV28 and TRBJ1-6, the complete variable domain reads DVKVTQSSRYLVKRTGEKVFLECVQDMDHENMFWYRQDPGLGLRLIYFSYDVKMKEKGDIPEGYSVSREKKERFSLILESASTNQTSMYLCASRTGSKPLHFGNGTRLTVT.

This clonotype occurred many times. CDR3 nucleotide sequence: TGTGCCTGGAGTGTTGACCTCCTAAGTGAGCAGTACTTC. Translated, it gives CAWSVDLLSEQYF. The chain is built from TRBV30 and TRBJ2-7, with D unresolved. The germline CDR1 and CDR2 sequences are GTSNPN and SVGIG (reference sequence). V lost 0 bases to trimming and J lost 7 bases, with 13 bases between them. This CDR3 spans 13 amino acids.

In the case of this clonotype: This may stem from a read error, because a much larger clone lies one nucleotide away. The CDR3 sequence: CSGRDVRGLYSNQPQHF. The CDR3 nucleotides are TGCAGTGGTAGAGATGTAAGAGGTCTCTATAGCAATCAGCCCCAGCATTTT. The chain couples TRBV20-1 to TRBJ1-5; D is unresolved. Germline loops: CDR1 DFQATT, CDR2 SNEGSKA (reference sequence). This CDR3 comprises 17 residues.

This clonotype turned up a few times. The chain uses TRBV6-1 and TRBJ1-1; D call uncertain. The germline V gene encodes CDR1 MNHNS and CDR2 SASEGT. CDR3 size: 13 residues. The V gene lost 8 bases and the J gene lost 4 bases, with 14 bases spanning the gap. DNA of the CDR3: TGTGCCAGCTCCCCGGGGTTCGGCACTGAAGCTTTCTTT. The encoded protein is CASSPGFGTEAFF.

This clonotype showed up many times. V usage is TRBV6-1 and J usage is TRBJ2-1, with 9 bases identical to TRBD1. The V and J ends lost 8 bases and 3 bases, in that order; junction bases with no gene match: 8. Per germline, CDR1 MNHNS and CDR2 SASEGT. The CDR3 consists of 15 residues. Written as DNA, the CDR3 is TGTGCCAGCGCATCGACAGGGGGAGGCTACAATGAGCAGTTCTTC. It is translated as CASASTGGGYNEQFF.

The chain carries TRBV18 and TRBJ1-1; D may be TRBD1 (5 bases). The CDR3 loop spans 14 amino acids. From germline, CDR1 is KGHSH and CDR2 LQKENI. Deletions cut 3 bases from V and 2 bases from J, with 10 bases between. The CDR3 is CASSPSDSNTEAFF. The CDR3, as DNA: TGTGCCAGCTCACCTTCCGACAGCAACACTGAAGCTTTCTTT. The complete variable domain, with remaining parts taken from reference TRBV18 and TRBJ1-1, reads NAGVMQNPRHLVRRRGQEARLRCSPMKGHSHVYWYRQLPEEGLKFMVYLQKENIIDESGMPKERFSAEFPKEGPSILRIQQVVRGDSAAYFCASSPSDSNTEAFFGQGTRLTVV.

This clonotype was seen at least ten times. The chain combines TRBV24-1 with TRBJ2-1, with D possibly being TRBD2 (7 bases). V was trimmed by 9 bases and J by 11 bases, leaving 28 bases between them. This CDR3 region has 16 residues. Germline lookup yields CDR1 KGHDR and CDR2 SFDVKD. The CDR3 sequence: CATGTPLASGGKKQFF. In nucleotides, the CDR3 is TGTGCCACCGGGACACCACTAGCGTCAGGAGGCAAAAAGCAGTTCTTC.

There are many counts of this clonotype. The chain employs TRBV27 and TRBJ2-3; TRBD2 matches at 11 bases. Germline CDR1 reads MNHEY; CDR2 reads SMNVEV (reference sequence). The V and J ends lost 3 bases and 4 bases, in that order; junction bases with no gene match: 6. The CDR3 extends over 16 amino acids. The CDR3 loop reads CASSLGTSGYSDTQYF. The CDR3 DNA reads as TGTGCCAGCAGTTTGGGGACTAGCGGATACTCAGATACGCAGTATTTT.

This clonotype was seen at least ten times. V gene TRBV29-1 combines with J gene TRBJ1-5; D remains unclear. In germline, CDR1 is SQVTM, CDR2 ANQGSEA. Trimming stripped 7 bases from V and 0 bases from J, with 19 bases between. The length of the CDR3 is 16 residues. CDR3 DNA sequence: TGCAGCGCGACCACGGGGAACAGTTATAGCAATCAGCCCCAGCATTTT. This translates into CSATTGNSYSNQPQHF.

The V gene is TRBV6-2 or TRBV6-3, the J gene TRBJ2-3, with a weak D call TRBD2 (5 bases). CDR1 is MNHEY and CDR2 is SVGEGT in the germline V gene. CDR3 length: 13 residues. V was trimmed by 8 bases and J by 4 bases, leaving 13 bases between them. CDR3 bases: TGTGCCAGCCGAAGCGGTGGGCCAGATACGCAGTATTTT. It is translated as CASRSGGPDTQYF.

This clonotype appeared many times. CDR3 DNA: TGCGCCAGCAGTGAGTCTCCTTGGAGCTATGGCTACACCTTC. It encodes CASSESPWSYGYTF. The chain joins TRBV10-2 to TRBJ1-2, with D unresolved. Germline V gene data show CDR1 as WSHSY and CDR2 as SAAADI. The CDR3 runs 14 residues. V was clipped by 0 bases and J by 4 bases, with 9 bases between them.

The chain has TRBV7-2 and TRBJ1-4, with D possibly matching TRBD1 (6 bases). Per germline, CDR1 SGHTA and CDR2 FQGNSA. The CDR3 is 15 residues long. The ends were cut back, 5 bases at V and 8 bases at J, with 18 bases in the middle. CDR3 DNA sequence: TGTGCCAGCAGCACGCAACAGGGACCATGGGAAAAACTGTTTTTT. This encodes CASSTQQGPWEKLFF.

This clonotype was seen repeatedly, ten times or more. CDR3 in amino acids: CASSTTQGARGNTIYF. For the CDR3, the DNA is TGTGCCAGCAGTACAACACAGGGGGCGCGTGGAAACACCATATATTTT. This sequence joins TRBV12-3 or TRBV12-4 and TRBJ1-3; 9 positions match TRBD1. Trimming cost V 5 bases and J 3 bases; bases outside gene matches: 8. CDR3 length: 16 amino acids.

This clonotype was counted between two and nine times. This rearrangement joins TRBV25-1 to TRBJ2-7; a possible D gene is TRBD1 (5 bases). Germline assignment: CDR1 MGHDK and CDR2 SYGVNS. V was trimmed by 0 bases and J by 5 bases, leaving 8 bases between them. The CDR3 loop spans 13 amino acids. CDR3 loop: CASSEYVRDEQYF. The CDR3 DNA reads as TGTGCCAGCAGTGAATATGTCAGGGACGAGCAGTACTTC.

This clonotype was recorded many times. The chain recombines TRBV12-3 or TRBV12-4 with TRBJ1-5, with D possibly matching TRBD1 (6 bases). The CDR3 runs 16 residues. The ends were cut back, 1 base at V and 1 base at J, with 11 bases in the middle. In DNA form, the CDR3 reads TGTGCCAGCAGTTTAGGCAGGGGCAGGAGCAATCAGCCCCAGCATTTT. Translation: CASSLGRGRSNQPQHF.

This clonotype was detected many times. This chain links TRBV24-1 with TRBJ2-2; D is undetermined. V was shortened by 0 bases and J by 1 base, with 5 bases between the two germline ends. Germline V gives CDR1 KGHDR, CDR2 SFDVKD. The CDR3 contains 15 residues. In DNA, the CDR3 is TGTGCCACCAGTGATTTGAACAGGAACACCGGGGAGCTGTTTTTT. Encoded protein: CATSDLNRNTGELFF.

This clonotype was recorded at least ten times. The rearrangement uses TRBV28 and TRBJ1-2, with D maybe TRBD1 (5 bases). Germline V gives CDR1 MDHEN, CDR2 SYDVKM. V dropped 4 bases and J dropped 2 bases, with 20 bases sitting between them. The CDR3 loop spans 17 amino acids. The CDR3 sequence: CASSSIQQGSGNYGYTF. The CDR3 nucleotides are TGTGCCAGCAGTTCCATCCAGCAGGGATCGGGGAACTATGGCTACACCTTC.